The rows below give T cell receptor beta chains drawn from one sample of a study of radiation and T cells in renal cell carcinoma. The data were produced by immunoSEQ multiplex PCR, yet TCRdb's version contains in-frame clones alone and is incomplete. The table records 150,000 or so clones, around 78% of them present only once. The sequenced sample was blood, obtained from a patient whose treatment included radiotherapy and nephrectomy. The receptors were sampled from a woman aged 50 to 60 with renal cell carcinoma. The CDR3 runs from the conserved cysteine through the conserved F or W. The order of the fields is J gene, V gene, CDR3 protein.

J gene: TRBJ2-7
V gene: TRBV21-1
CDR3 protein: CASSAGERKDPPYEQYF

J gene: TRBJ2-7
V gene: TRBV4-3
CDR3 protein: CASSSRNGDEQYF

J gene: TRBJ1-1
V gene: TRBV6-6
CDR3 protein: CASSYFGQPEAFF

J gene: TRBJ1-1
V gene: TRBV6-5
CDR3 protein: CASSPGTVNTEAFF

J gene: TRBJ2-7
V gene: TRBV6-1
CDR3 protein: CASSGGNRYEQYF

J gene: TRBJ1-1
V gene: TRBV13
CDR3 protein: CASSLGIGVTEAFF

J gene: TRBJ1-1
V gene: TRBV29-1
CDR3 protein: CSVESPPGPEAFF

J gene: TRBJ1-1
V gene: TRBV11-2
CDR3 protein: CASSLAGNTEAFF

J gene: TRBJ1-4
V gene: TRBV4-1
CDR3 protein: CASSQDPQVSNEKLFF

J gene: TRBJ1-5
V gene: TRBV19
CDR3 protein: CASTKEGNRGLSNQPQHF

J gene: TRBJ1-2
V gene: TRBV7-9
CDR3 protein: CASSREAANYGYTF

J gene: TRBJ1-2
V gene: TRBV7-2
CDR3 protein: CASSEGQPGSYGYTF